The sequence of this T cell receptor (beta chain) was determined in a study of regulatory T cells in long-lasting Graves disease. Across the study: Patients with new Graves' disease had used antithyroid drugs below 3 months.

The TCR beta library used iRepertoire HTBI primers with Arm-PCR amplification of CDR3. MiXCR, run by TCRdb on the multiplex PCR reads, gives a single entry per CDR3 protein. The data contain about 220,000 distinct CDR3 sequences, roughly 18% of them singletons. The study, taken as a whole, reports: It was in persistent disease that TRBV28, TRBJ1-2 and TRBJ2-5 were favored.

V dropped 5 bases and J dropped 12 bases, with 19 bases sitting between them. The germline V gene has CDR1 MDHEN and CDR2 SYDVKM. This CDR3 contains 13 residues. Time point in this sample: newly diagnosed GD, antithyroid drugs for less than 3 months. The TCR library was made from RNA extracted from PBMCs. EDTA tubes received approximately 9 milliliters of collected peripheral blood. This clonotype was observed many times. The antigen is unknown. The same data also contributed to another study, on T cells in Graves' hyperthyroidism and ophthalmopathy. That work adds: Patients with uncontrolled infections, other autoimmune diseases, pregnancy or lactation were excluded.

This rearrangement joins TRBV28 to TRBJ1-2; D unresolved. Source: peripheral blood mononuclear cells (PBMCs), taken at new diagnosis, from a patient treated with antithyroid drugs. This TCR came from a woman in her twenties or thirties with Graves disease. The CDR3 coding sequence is TGTGCCAGCAGTGCAGGCTCGTTAACACGAAACACCTTC. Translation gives CASSAGSLTRNTF.